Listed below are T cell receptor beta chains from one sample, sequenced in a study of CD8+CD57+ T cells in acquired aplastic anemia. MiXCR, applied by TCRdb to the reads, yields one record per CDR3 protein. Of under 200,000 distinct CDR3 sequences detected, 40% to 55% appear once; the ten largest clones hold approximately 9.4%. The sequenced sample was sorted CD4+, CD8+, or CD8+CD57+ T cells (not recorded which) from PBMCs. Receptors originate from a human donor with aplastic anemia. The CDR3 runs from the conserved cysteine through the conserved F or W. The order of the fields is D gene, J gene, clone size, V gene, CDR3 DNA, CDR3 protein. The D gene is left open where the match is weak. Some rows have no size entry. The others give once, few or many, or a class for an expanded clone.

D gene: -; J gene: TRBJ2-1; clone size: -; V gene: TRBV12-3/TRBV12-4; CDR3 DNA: TGTGCCAGCAGTTTAGTAGGACAAAGCTACAATGAGCAGTTCTTC; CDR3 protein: CASSLVGQSYNEQFF
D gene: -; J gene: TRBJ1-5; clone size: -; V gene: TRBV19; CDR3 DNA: TGTGCCAGTAGTATAGATGCAGGGATCAATCAGCCCCAGCATTTT; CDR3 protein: CASSIDAGINQPQHF
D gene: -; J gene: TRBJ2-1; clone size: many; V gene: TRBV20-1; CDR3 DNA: TGCAGTGCTAGAGGGAAGGTTAATGAGCAGTTCTTC; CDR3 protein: CSARGKVNEQFF
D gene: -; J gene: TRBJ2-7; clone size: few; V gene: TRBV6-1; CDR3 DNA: TGTGCCAGCAGTGAAATTGGTGGGGCAGGGGTCTCCTACGAGCAGTACTTC; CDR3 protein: CASSEIGGAGVSYEQYF
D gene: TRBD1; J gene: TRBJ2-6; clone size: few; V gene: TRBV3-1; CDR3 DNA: TGTGCCAGCAGGTTACAGGGGGCCGACTCTGGGGCCAACGTCCTGACTTTC; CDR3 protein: CASRLQGADSGANVLTF
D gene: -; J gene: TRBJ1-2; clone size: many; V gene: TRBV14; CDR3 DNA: TGTGCCAGCAGCCAAGTACCCGGGGTAGTGGGCTACACCTTC; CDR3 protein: CASSQVPGVVGYTF
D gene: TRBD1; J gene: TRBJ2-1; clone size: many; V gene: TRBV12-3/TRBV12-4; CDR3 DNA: TGTGCCAGCAGATTACAGGGGGCTGATGAGCAGTTCTTC; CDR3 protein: CASRLQGADEQFF
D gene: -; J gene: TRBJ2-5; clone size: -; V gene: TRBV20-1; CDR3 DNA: TGCAGTGCCTTCCTACACCGGGACTCACAAGAGACCCAGTACTTC; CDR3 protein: CSAFLHRDSQETQYF
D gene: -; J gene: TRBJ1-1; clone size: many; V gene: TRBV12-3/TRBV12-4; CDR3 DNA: TGTGCCAGCAGGCGACAGGTCGGGGACGGAGAAGCTTTCTTT; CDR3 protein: CASRRQVGDGEAFF
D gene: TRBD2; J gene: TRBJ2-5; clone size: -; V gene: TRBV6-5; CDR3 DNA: TGTGCCAGCAGTTACCCTAGCGGGAGAGGGCAAGAGACCCAGTACTTC; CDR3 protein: CASSYPSGRGQETQYF
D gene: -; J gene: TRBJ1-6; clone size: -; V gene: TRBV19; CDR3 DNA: TGTGCCGCGCGTACGGGGCGTAATTCACCCCTCCACTTT; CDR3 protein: CAARTGRNSPLHF
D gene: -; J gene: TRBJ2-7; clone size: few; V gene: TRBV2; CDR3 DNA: TGTGCCAGCAGGGGGCAATGGGGGGAGCAGTACTTC; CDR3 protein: CASRGQWGEQYF
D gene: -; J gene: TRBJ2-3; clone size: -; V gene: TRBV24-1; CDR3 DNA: TGTGTCACCAGTGAATTCCAGGGAGGCACAGATACGCAGTATTTT; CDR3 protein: CVTSEFQGGTDTQYF
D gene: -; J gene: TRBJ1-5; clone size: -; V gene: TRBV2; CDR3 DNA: TGTGCCAGCAGTCGACAGGTGGGGGGGTCTCAGCCCCAACATTTT; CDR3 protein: CASSRQVGGSQPQHF
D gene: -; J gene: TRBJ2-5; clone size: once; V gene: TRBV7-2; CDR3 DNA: TGTGCCAGCAGCTTTCGCAGGGAGCCCCAGTACTTC; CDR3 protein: CASSFRREPQYF
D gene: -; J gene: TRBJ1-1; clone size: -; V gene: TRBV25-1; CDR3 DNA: TGTGCCAGCAGTTTTTCGGGGTTGACCACTGAAGCTTTCTTT; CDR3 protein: CASSFSGLTTEAFF
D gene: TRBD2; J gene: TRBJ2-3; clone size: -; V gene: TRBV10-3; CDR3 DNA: TGTGCCATCAGTGAGTCGAGTAGCGGGGGCGTGGATACGCAGTATTTT; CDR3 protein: CAISESSSGGVDTQYF
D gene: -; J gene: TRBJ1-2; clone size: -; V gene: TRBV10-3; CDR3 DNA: TGTGCCATCAGCCACCGTTCCACAGGGTATACTAACTATGGCTACACCTTC; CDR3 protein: CAISHRSTGYTNYGYTF
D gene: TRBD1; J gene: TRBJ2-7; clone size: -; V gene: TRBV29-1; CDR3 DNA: TGCAGCGTTGAAGATCTGGGGACAGGGGTCCACGAGCAGTACTTC; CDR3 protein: CSVEDLGTGVHEQYF
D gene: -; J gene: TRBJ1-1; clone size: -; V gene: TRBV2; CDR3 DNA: TGTGCCAGCAGCTACAATGGGGGATCTGAAGCTTTCTTT; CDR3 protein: CASSYNGGSEAFF
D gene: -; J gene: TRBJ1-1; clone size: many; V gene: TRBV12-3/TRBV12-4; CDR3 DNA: TGTGCCAGCAGTTTAGTGCTGAAGAACACTGAAGCTTTCTTT; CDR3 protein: CASSLVLKNTEAFF
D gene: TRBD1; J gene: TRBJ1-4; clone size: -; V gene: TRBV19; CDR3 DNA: TGTGCCAGTAGTGTACAGGGGTCTAATGAAAAACTGTTTTTT; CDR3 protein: CASSVQGSNEKLFF
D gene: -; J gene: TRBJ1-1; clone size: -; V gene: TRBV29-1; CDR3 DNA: TGCAGCGTTAATCGGATGGGGGCTGAAGCTTTCTTT; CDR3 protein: CSVNRMGAEAFF
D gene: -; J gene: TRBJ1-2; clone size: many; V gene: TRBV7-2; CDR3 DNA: TGTGCCAGCAGCTCCCACCCGATGGGGCTCTATGGCTACACCTTC; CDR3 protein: CASSSHPMGLYGYTF
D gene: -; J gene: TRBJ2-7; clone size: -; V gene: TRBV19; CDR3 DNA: TGTGCCAGTACGCAGGGGAACGAGCAGTACTTC; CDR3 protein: CASTQGNEQYF
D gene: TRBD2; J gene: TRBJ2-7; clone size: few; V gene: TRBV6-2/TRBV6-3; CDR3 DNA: TGTGCCAGCGCTTTCGGGACTAGCGGGAGGGGTAAAGAGCAGTACTTC; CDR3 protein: CASAFGTSGRGKEQYF
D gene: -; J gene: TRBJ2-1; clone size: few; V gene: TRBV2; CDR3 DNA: TGTGCCAGCCTTTACAATGAGCAGTTCTTC; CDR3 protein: CASLYNEQFF
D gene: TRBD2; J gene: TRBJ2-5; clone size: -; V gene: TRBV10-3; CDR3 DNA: TGTGCCATCAGTGGTACTAGCGGGGGCCGGGAGACCCAGTACTTC; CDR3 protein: CAISGTSGGRETQYF
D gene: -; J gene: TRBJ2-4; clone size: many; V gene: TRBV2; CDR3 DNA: TGTGCCAGCAGTCAGGGGTCCTCGCAAAACATTCAGTACTTC; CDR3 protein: CASSQGSSQNIQYF
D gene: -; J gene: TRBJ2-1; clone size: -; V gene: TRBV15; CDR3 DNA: TGTGCCACCAGCAGAGATCGAGGACAGTACAATGAGCAGTTCTTC; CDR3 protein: CATSRDRGQYNEQFF
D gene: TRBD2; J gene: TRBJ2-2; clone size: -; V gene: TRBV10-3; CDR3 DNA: TGTGCCATCAGGACCGGGGGGGGATCCCCGAACACCGGGGAGCTGTTTTTT; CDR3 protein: CAIRTGGGSPNTGELFF
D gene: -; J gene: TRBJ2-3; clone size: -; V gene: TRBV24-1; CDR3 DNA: TGTGCCACCAGTGATTTCGCGGGCGGTACGCAGTATTTT; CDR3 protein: CATSDFAGGTQYF
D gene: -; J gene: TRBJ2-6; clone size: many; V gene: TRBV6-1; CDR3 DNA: TGTGCCAGCAAGGAGGGTGGGGCCAACGTCCTGACTTTC; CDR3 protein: CASKEGGANVLTF
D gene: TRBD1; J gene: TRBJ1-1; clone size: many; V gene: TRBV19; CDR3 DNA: TGTGCCAGTAGTATTGGGACAGTCTCGAACACTGAAGCTTTCTTT; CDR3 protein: CASSIGTVSNTEAFF
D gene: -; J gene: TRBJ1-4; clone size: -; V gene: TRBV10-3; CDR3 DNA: TGTGCCATCAGTGCCAACATCGCAACTAATGAAAAACTGTTTTTT; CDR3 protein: CAISANIATNEKLFF
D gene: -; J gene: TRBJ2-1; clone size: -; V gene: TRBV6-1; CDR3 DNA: TGTACCAGCAGAGCGGGACAGCTCTCCTACAATGAGCAGTTCTTC; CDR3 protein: CTSRAGQLSYNEQFF
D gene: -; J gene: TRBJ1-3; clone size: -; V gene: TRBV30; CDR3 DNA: TGTGCCTGGAGTGGCCCCAGATTCGGAAACACCATATATTTT; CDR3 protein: CAWSGPRFGNTIYF
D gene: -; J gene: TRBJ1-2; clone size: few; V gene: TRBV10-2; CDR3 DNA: TGCGCCAGCAGTGAGGGGTCGGGTGGCTACACCTTC; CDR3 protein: CASSEGSGGYTF
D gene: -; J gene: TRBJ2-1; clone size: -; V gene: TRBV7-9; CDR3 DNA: TGTGCCAGCAGGTGGGGAGAAGATGAGCAGTTCTTC; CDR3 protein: CASRWGEDEQFF
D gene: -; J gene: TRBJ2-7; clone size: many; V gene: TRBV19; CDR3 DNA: TGTGCCAGTAGTGATAACCCGAGCTCCTACGAGCAGTACTTC; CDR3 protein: CASSDNPSSYEQYF
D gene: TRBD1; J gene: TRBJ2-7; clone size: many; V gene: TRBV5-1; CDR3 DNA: TGCGCCAGCAAGGGACAGGGACCTTCCTACGAGCAGTACTTC; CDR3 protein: CASKGQGPSYEQYF
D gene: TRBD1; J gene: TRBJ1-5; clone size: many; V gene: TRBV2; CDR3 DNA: TGTGCCAGCAGTGAAAATCCGGGACAGGGGGCTGGGGGGCAGCCCCAGCATTTT; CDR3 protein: CASSENPGQGAGGQPQHF
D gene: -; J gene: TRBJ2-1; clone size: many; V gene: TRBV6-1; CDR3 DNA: TGTGCCAGCAGTGGGGAACTAGATGGTGAGCAGTTCTTC; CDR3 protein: CASSGELDGEQFF
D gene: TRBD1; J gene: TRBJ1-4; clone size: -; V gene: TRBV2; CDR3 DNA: TGTGCCAGCAGGGTCACAGGGGTGGCTAATGAAAAACTGTTTTTT; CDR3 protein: CASRVTGVANEKLFF
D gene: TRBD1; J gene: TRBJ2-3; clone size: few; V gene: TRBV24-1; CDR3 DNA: TGTGCCACCAGTATGGGACAGGGGGCTATCACGGATACGCAGTATTTT; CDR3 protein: CATSMGQGAITDTQYF
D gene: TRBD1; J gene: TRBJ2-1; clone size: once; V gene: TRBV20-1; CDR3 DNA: TGCAGTGCTCGGAGAGGGACAGGGTCAACCATCCCCGAGCAGTTCTTC; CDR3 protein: CSARRGTGSTIPEQFF
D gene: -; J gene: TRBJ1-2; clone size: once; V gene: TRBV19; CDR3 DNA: TGTGCCAGTAGTATAAGCGGACACTATGGCTACACCTTC; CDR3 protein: CASSISGHYGYTF
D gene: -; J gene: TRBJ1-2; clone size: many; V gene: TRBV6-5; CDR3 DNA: TGTGCCAGCAGTTACAGCGGAACAGGGCGATTGAACTATGGCTACACCTTC; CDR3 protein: CASSYSGTGRLNYGYTF
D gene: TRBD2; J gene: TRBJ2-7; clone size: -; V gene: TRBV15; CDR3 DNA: TGTGCCACCAGCAAGCTAGCGGGAGGGCTCCGACTCTACGAGCAGTACTTC; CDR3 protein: CATSKLAGGLRLYEQYF
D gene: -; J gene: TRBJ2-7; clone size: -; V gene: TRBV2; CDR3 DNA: TGTGCCAGCAGGGGGGAATCCTACGAGCAGTACTTC; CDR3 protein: CASRGESYEQYF
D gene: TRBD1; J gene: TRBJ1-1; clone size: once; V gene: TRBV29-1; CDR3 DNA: TGCAGCGTCGAGGACAGGACGAACACTGAAGCTTTCTTT; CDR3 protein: CSVEDRTNTEAFF
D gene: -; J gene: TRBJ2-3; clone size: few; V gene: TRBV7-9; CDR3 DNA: TGTGCCAGCAGCTTAGTGCTTAGCACAGATACGCAGTATTTT; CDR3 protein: CASSLVLSTDTQYF
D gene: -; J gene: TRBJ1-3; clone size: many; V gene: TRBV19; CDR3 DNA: TGTGCCAGTAGTAGCAGGGGATTCTCTGGAAACACCATATATTTT; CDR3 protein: CASSSRGFSGNTIYF
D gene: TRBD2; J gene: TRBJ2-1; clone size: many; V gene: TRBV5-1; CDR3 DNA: TGCGCCAGCAACATAGCGGGAGTGAGGTATGAGCAGTTCTTC; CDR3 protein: CASNIAGVRYEQFF
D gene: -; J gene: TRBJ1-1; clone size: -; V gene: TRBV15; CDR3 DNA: TGTGCCACCAGCAGAGGGGACACTGAAGCTTTCTTT; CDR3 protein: CATSRGDTEAFF
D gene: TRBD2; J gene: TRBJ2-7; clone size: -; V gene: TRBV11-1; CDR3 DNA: TGTGCCAGCAGCTTAGGTGGGGAGGGACCAAGCTCCTACGAGCAGTACTTC; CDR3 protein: CASSLGGEGPSSYEQYF
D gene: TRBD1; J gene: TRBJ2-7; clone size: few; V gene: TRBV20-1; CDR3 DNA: TGCGCCTTAGGACAGGGAGACTACGAGCAGTACTTC; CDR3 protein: CALGQGDYEQYF
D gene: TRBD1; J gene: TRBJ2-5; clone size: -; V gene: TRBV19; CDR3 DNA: TGTGCCAGTAGTATCACTCTGACAGGGACCGAGACCCAGTACTTC; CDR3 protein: CASSITLTGTETQYF
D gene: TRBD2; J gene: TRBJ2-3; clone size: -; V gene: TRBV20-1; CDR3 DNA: TGCAGTCCGAGCGGGGGGCGAACGGGAACGCAGTATTTT; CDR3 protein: CSPSGGRTGTQYF
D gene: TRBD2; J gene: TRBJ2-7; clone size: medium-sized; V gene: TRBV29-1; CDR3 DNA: TGCAGCGCCGGGCGGGAGGGATTGTACGAGCAGTACTTC; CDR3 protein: CSAGREGLYEQYF